This TCR beta chain was captured by sequencing in a study of OX40 agonist ivuxolimab in advanced cancers. Study overall: Those enrolled were approximately 83% male, with a mean age of roughly 60 years and ages from 23 to 79.

In germline, CDR1 is SQVTM, CDR2 ANQGSEA. The CDR3 is made up of 15 amino acids. Trimming shortened V by 7 bases and J by 2 bases, and 20 bases separated the two germline ends. Repertoires were generated with immunoSEQ multiplex PCR, while TCRdb's copy carries only in-frame clones and drops some. The sample contains tens of thousands of clones, around 80% of which appear only once. Material: CD4+ or CD8+ T cells sorted from blood, obtained in a trial of the OX40 agonist ivuxolimab. The clonotype was recovered from an adult with an advanced solid tumor such as melanoma, head and neck, liver or kidney cancer. The gene calls are TRBV29-1 and TRBJ1-2; no definite D call. DNA of the CDR3: TGCAGCGCCCCTGATCTTTCGGAGGAGAACTATGGCTACACCTTC. This translates into CSAPDLSEENYGYTF.